A single sample gave rise to the 21 T cell receptor beta chains below, sequenced in a study of blood T cell repertoires in COVID-19. The protocol was immunoSEQ multiplex PCR, while the TCRdb copy is restricted to in-frame clones and leaves out a portion. This sample has 300,000 to 350,000 clones, with approximately 91% found just once. Sequencing was done on a sample of PBMCs or T cells enriched from blood (not recorded which). The source is a woman aged 30 to 39 who had been exposed to COVID-19.

In DNA form, the CDR3 reads TGCGCCAGCAGCTCAGGACTAGCGGGGCGCTCCTACGAGCAGTACTTC. Encoded protein: CASSSGLAGRSYEQYF. The rearrangement joins TRBV5-1 to TRBJ2-7, with 12 bases fitting TRBD2. The CDR3 totals 16 residues. Germline values: CDR1 SGHRS, CDR2 YFSETQ. V was pared by 3 bases and J by 0 bases, with 4 bases of the junction left unmatched.

CDR3 sequence (DNA): TGTGCCAGCAGCCAAGTGCGCGGGATCTACACCTTC. Protein: CASSQVRGIYTF. The chain links TRBV3-1 (or the pseudogene TRBV3-2) to TRBJ1-2, with D hard to call. This CDR3 region has 12 residues. Germline lookup yields CDR1 LGHDT and CDR2 YNNKEL (reference sequence). V was cut by 1 base and J by 10 bases, with 10 bases left in between.

The gene calls are TRBV9 and TRBJ1-2; 12 positions agree with TRBD1. The CDR3 consists of 14 residues. The V gene's germline CDR1 is SGDLS and CDR2 YYNGEE. After removal of 6 bases from V and 3 bases from J, the junction contained 3 bases not matched to a gene. CDR3 amino acids: CASTRDRGHYGYTF. CDR3 in DNA: TGTGCCAGCACCAGGGACAGGGGGCACTATGGCTACACCTTC. Supplemented by reference TRBV9 and TRBJ1-2, the full variable domain reads DSGVTQTPKHLITATGQRVTLRCSPRSGDLSVYWYQQSLDQGLQFLIQYYNGEERAKGNILERFSAQQFPDLHSELNLSSLELGDSALYFCASTRDRGHYGYTFGSGTRLTVV.

The rearrangement links TRBV13 to TRBJ2-7; D unclear. Germline V lookup: CDR1 PRHDT, CDR2 FYEKMQ (reference sequence). CDR3 length: 12 residues. The germline V and J ends were trimmed by 0 bases and 5 bases, with 5 bases remaining between them. The CDR3 loop reads CASSLGIHEQYF. In DNA form, the CDR3 reads TGTGCCAGCAGCTTAGGTATCCACGAGCAGTACTTC.

This clone came up once. This chain joins TRBV7-3 and TRBJ2-3; D not resolved. Germline CDR1 SGHTA, CDR2 FQGTGA. This CDR3 has 13 amino acids. With 5 bases removed from V and 3 bases from J, the gap between germline ends came to 9 bases. CDR3 DNA sequence: TGTGCCAGCAGCCCCCCCGGGACAGATACGCAGTATTTT. Translation: CASSPPGTDTQYF.

The chain uses TRBV5-5 and TRBJ1-2; the match to TRBD1 covers 8 bases. The CDR3 runs 14 residues. The germline CDR1 and CDR2 sequences are SGHKS and YYEKEE (reference sequence). The V and J ends lost 3 bases and 6 bases, in that order; junction bases with no gene match: 7. CDR3 sequence reads: CASSWISGGNGYTF. Here the CDR3 DNA reads TGTGCCAGCAGCTGGATATCAGGGGGCAATGGCTACACCTTC.

This rearrangement joins TRBV5-4 to TRBJ2-7; 10 nucleotides match TRBD2. The germline V gene encodes CDR1 SGHNT and CDR2 YYREEE (reference sequence). The CDR3 loop spans 15 amino acids. After removal of 4 bases from V and 7 bases from J, the junction contained 11 bases not matched to a gene. The CDR3 DNA sequence: TGTGCCAGCAGCACCCGGACTAGCGGTGGTAGAGAGCAGTACTTC. Its translation: CASSTRTSGGREQYF.

The V call is TRBV24-1, the J call TRBJ2-5; weak D call: TRBD2 (7 bases). Trimming took 1 base from V and 5 from J, leaving 13 bases between them. The CDR3 contains 15 residues. The germline gives CDR1 KGHDR, CDR2 SFDVKD. CDR3 nucleotides: TGTGCCACCAGTGATTTCGGGGGGCAAGCGGAGACCCAGTACTTC. Residues: CATSDFGGQAETQYF.

The chain joins TRBV2 to TRBJ2-7; possibly TRBD1 for D (6 bases). V dropped 3 bases and J dropped 0 bases, with 18 bases sitting between them. This CDR3 has 17 residues. Germline CDR1 and CDR2: SNHLY and FYNNEI. The CDR3 sequence is CASSESGEGLRSYEQYF. In DNA form, the CDR3 reads TGTGCCAGCAGTGAGTCAGGGGAAGGACTGCGCTCCTACGAGCAGTACTTC.

The chain links TRBV5-8 to TRBJ2-7, with D maybe TRBD1 (6 bases). Per germline, CDR1 SGHTS and CDR2 YDEGEE. Trimming took off 1 base at V and 0 bases at J, with 17 bases between the two ends. This CDR3 has 17 amino acids. CDR3 coding DNA: TGTGCCAGCAGCTTGCTGACAGGCGCTACTTCCTCCTACGAGCAGTACTTC. The encoded protein is CASSLLTGATSSYEQYF.

This sequence joins TRBV3-1 (or the pseudogene TRBV3-2) and TRBJ2-7; no clear D gene. CDR3 length: 12 residues. V dropped 2 bases and J dropped 3 bases, with 5 bases sitting between them. The germline CDR1 and CDR2 sequences are LGHDT and YNNKEL (reference sequence). The CDR3 nucleotides are TGTGCCAGCAGCCAACCAGACTACGAGCAGTACTTC. Its translation is CASSQPDYEQYF.

The gene calls are TRBV25-1 and TRBJ2-5, with 10 bases that match TRBD2. Trimming at V came to 2 bases and at J to 4 bases, leaving 10 bases not matched to a gene. The CDR3 is 17 residues long. CDR1 is MGHDK and CDR2 is SYGVNS in the germline V gene. The CDR3 sequence is CASSEGSGGLIGETQYF. The CDR3 DNA sequence: TGTGCCAGCAGTGAAGGTAGCGGGGGGTTAATTGGAGAGACCCAGTACTTC.

The chain combines TRBV5-1 with TRBJ2-7, with 12 bases fitting TRBD1. The CDR3 has 14 residues. Germline loops: CDR1 SGHRS, CDR2 YFSETQ. Unmatched junction bases numbered 7, after V lost 6 bases and J lost 6 bases. The CDR3 DNA is TGCGCCAGCAAGATTGGGACAGGGGGCGGCGAGCAGTACTTC. Its translation is CASKIGTGGGEQYF.

The chain recombines TRBV7-2 with TRBJ2-5; D is undetermined. The CDR3 has 12 residues. Trimming took 3 bases from V and 2 from J, leaving 4 bases between them. The germline V gene encodes CDR1 SGHTA and CDR2 FQGNSA. The CDR3 spells CASSFLQETQYF. As DNA, the CDR3 is TGTGCCAGCAGCTTCTTGCAAGAGACCCAGTACTTC. Based on the CDR3 plus reference TRBV7-2 and TRBJ2-5, the full variable domain is GAGVSQSPSNKVTEKGKDVELRCDPISGHTALYWYRQSLGQGLEFLIYFQGNSAPDKSGLPSDRFSAERTGGSVSTLTIQRTQQEDSAVYLCASSFLQETQYFGPGTRLLVL.

The chain employs TRBV6-6 and TRBJ1-6, with D unresolved. The germline gives CDR1 MNHNY, CDR2 SVGAGI (reference sequence). This CDR3 region has 14 residues. With 2 bases removed from V and 7 bases from J, the gap between germline ends came to 9 bases. The CDR3 here is CASSYAEGNSPLHF. CDR3 nucleotide sequence: TGTGCCAGCAGTTACGCAGAGGGAAATTCACCCCTCCACTTT.

Here the CDR3 reads CASSLAWDRRLNTEAFF. The CDR3 DNA follows: TGTGCCAGCAGCTTAGCCTGGGACAGAAGACTGAACACTGAAGCTTTCTTT. This chain connects TRBV7-2 to TRBJ1-1; TRBD1 agrees at 7 bases. Germline V gene sequence: CDR1 SGHTA, CDR2 FQGNSA. V was clipped by 0 bases and J by 0 bases; unmatched bases: 7. This CDR3 is 17 amino acids long.

The chain is built from TRBV2 and TRBJ1-4, with a tentative D call TRBD1 (5 bases). The CDR3 is 15 amino acids. The germline V gene has CDR1 SNHLY and CDR2 FYNNEI. Trimming removed 3 bases from V and 7 bases from J, with 15 bases in between. In DNA form, the CDR3 reads TGTGCCAGCAGTGACGCGGGGGAGCTTGCTGAAAAACTGTTTTTT. Translation: CASSDAGELAEKLFF.

The chain uses TRBV30 and TRBJ1-1, with D possibly being TRBD1 (6 bases). This CDR3 region has 17 residues. Trimming stripped 5 bases from V and 9 bases from J, with 31 bases between. The germline V gene has CDR1 GTSNPN and CDR2 SVGIG (reference sequence). The CDR3 nucleotides read TGTGCCTGGGATAGAAACAGGGTAAGAGGCCCGAGTGGTAAAGCTTTCTTT. Protein product: CAWDRNRVRGPSGKAFF.

V and J are TRBV4-1 and TRBJ2-5; a possible D gene is TRBD2 (5 bases). CDR3 length: 16 amino acids. The V and J ends lost 0 bases and 5 bases respectively, with 16 bases between them. Per the germline V gene, CDR1 is MGHRA and CDR2 is YSYEKL. The CDR3 sequence is CASSQDYSATQETQYF. CDR3 DNA sequence: TGCGCCAGCAGCCAAGATTATAGCGCCACGCAGGAGACCCAGTACTTC.

The J gene is TRBJ2-7, the V gene TRBV7-8, with TRBD1 as a possible D gene (6 bases). V gave up 5 bases and J gave up 1 base, with 9 bases separating them. The CDR3 is 13 amino acids. The V gene's germline CDR1 is SGHVS and CDR2 FQNEAQ. DNA for the CDR3: TGTGCCAGCAGCCGGACAGATTCCTACGAGCAGTACTTC. Protein: CASSRTDSYEQYF.

The count of this clone is one. The CDR3 region is CASMRQEGVSEQFF. CDR3 DNA: TGTGCCAGCATGAGACAGGAAGGTGTTAGTGAGCAGTTCTTC. The V gene is TRBV19, the J gene TRBJ2-1, with a weak D call TRBD1 (6 bases). Trimming left V 9 bases short and J 9 bases short, with 21 bases between. CDR3 length equals 14 residues. Germline V gene data show CDR1 as LNHDA and CDR2 as SQIVND (reference sequence).